The clone carrying this T cell receptor (beta chain) was picked up one time. Antigen unknown. This entry comes from a study of cytomegalovirus exposure and HLA in healthy donors. Using immunoSEQ multiplex PCR, the repertoire was profiled, and TCRdb retains in-frame clones only, with some absent. The data hold some 44,000 clones, with about 94% observed a single time. The CDR3 extends over 15 amino acids. Trimming pared 8 bases from V and 0 bases from J, leaving 13 bases between. Germline assignment: CDR1 MDHEN and CDR2 SYDVKM. General study results and limits: Through in vitro validation, a few CMV-associated chains were shown to be specific for CMV antigens.

Sequencing was done on a sample of PBMCs. This TCR came from a man between 18 and 35 years old in good health and CMV-seronegative. The chain is built from TRBV28 and TRBJ1-4; D ambiguous. This CDR3 is CASLSRFSTNEKLFF. The CDR3 DNA follows: TGTGCCAGCCTCTCCCGGTTCTCAACTAATGAAAAACTGTTTTTT.